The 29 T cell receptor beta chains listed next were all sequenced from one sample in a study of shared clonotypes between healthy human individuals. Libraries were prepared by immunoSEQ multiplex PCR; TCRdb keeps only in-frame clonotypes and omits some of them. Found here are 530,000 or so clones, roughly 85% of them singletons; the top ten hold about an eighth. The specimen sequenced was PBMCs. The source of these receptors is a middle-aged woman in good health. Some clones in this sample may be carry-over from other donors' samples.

For the CDR3, the DNA is TGCGCCAGCAGCCAAGGACAGGTTAGCTCCTACAATGAGCAGTTCTTC. Translation: CASSQGQVSSYNEQFF. The chain uses TRBV4-3 and TRBJ2-1; D perhaps matches TRBD1 (6 bases). CDR1 LGHNA and CDR2 YSLEER come from the germline V gene. Trimming removed 1 base at V and 0 bases at J, with 10 bases between. The length of the CDR3 is 16 residues.

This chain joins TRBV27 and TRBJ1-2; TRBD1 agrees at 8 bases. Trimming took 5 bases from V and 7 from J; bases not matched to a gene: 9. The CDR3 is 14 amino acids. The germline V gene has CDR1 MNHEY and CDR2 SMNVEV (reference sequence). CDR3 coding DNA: TGTGCCAGCAGTCTACGAGACAGGGGCGGTGGCTACACCTTC. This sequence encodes CASSLRDRGGGYTF.

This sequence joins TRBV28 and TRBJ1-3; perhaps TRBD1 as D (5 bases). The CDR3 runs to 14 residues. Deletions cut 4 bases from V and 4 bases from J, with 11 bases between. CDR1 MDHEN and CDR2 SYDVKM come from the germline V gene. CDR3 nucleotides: TGTGCCAGCAGTTGGGCCTCAGGGGGAAACACCATATATTTT. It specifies CASSWASGGNTIYF. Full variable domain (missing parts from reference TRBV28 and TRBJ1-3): DVKVTQSSRYLVKRTGEKVFLECVQDMDHENMFWYRQDPGLGLRLIYFSYDVKMKEKGDIPEGYSVSREKKERFSLILESASTNQTSMYLCASSWASGGNTIYFGEGSWLTVV.

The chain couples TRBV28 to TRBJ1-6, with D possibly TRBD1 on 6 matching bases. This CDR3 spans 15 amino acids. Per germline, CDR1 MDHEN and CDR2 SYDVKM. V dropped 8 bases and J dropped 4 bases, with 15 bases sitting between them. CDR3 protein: CASSGGGAYNSPLHF. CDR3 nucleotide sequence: TGTGCCAGCTCTGGCGGGGGGGCGTATAATTCACCCCTCCACTTT.

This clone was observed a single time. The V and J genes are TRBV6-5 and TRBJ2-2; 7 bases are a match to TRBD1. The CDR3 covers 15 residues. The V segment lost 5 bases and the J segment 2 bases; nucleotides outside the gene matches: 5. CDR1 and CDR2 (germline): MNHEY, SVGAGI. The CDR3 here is CASSNRGFNTGELFF. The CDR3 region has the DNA TGTGCCAGCAGTAACAGGGGTTTCAACACCGGGGAGCTGTTTTTT.

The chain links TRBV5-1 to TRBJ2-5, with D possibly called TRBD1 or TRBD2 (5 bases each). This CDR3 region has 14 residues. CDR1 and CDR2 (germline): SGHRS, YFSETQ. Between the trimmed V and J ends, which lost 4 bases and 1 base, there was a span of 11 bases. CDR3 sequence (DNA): TGCGCCAGCAGCACCGGGACGACCCAAGAGACCCAGTACTTC. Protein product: CASSTGTTQETQYF.

The CDR3 DNA follows: TGCAGCGTAGCGTCTTCCTACAATGAGCAGTTCTTC. Translated: CSVASSYNEQFF. The genes are TRBV29-1 and TRBJ2-1, with no clear D. Germline CDR1 SQVTM, CDR2 ANQGSEA. V was shortened by 6 bases and J by 1 base, with 7 bases between the two germline ends. CDR3 length: 12 amino acids.

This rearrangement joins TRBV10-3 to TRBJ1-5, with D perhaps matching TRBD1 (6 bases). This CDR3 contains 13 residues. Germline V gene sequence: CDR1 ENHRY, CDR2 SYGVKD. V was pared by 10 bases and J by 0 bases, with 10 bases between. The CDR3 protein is CATGQSSNQPQHF. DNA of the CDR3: TGTGCCACCGGACAGAGTAGCAATCAGCCCCAGCATTTT.

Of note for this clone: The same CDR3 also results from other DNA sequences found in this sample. CDR3 amino acids: CASSLVAGKETQYF. CDR3 sequence (DNA): TGCGCCAGCAGCTTGGTGGCAGGAAAAGAGACCCAGTACTTC. The chain combines TRBV5-1 with TRBJ2-5; no definite D call. The CDR3 totals 14 residues. CDR1 and CDR2 (germline): SGHRS, YFSETQ. Trimming took off 0 bases at V and 3 bases at J, with 9 bases between the two ends.

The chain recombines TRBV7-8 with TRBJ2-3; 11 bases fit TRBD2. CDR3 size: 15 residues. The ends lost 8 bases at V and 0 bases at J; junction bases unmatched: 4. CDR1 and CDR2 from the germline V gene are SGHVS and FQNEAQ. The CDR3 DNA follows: TGTGCCAGCCGTCTAGCGGGAGGTAGCACAGATACGCAGTATTTT. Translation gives CASRLAGGSTDTQYF. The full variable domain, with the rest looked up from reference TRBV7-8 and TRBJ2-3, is GAGVSQSPRYKVAKRGQDVALRCDPISGHVSLFWYQQALGQGPEFLTYFQNEAQLDKSGLPSDRFFAERPEGSVSTLKIQRTQQEDSAVYLCASRLAGGSTDTQYFGPGTRLTVL.

CDR3 loop: CASSSRQSYNEQFF. CDR3 nucleotide sequence: TGCGCCAGCAGCTCAAGACAGTCCTACAATGAGCAGTTCTTC. The chain couples TRBV5-1 to TRBJ2-1; possible D gene TRBD1, 5 bases. Trimming removed 3 bases at V and 1 base at J, with 8 bases between. CDR3 length: 14 residues. CDR1 and CDR2 (germline): SGHRS, YFSETQ.

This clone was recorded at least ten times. DNA of the CDR3: TGTGCCAGCAGTGACGGGGGGGCTAGTGGGGATGAGCAGTTCTTC. Its translation is CASSDGGASGDEQFF. The chain uses TRBV6-4 and TRBJ2-1; a weak D match, TRBD2 (7 bases). Per the germline V gene, CDR1 is MRHNA and CDR2 is SNTAGT. Trimming removed 2 bases from V and 8 bases from J, with 16 bases in between. This CDR3 spans 15 amino acids.

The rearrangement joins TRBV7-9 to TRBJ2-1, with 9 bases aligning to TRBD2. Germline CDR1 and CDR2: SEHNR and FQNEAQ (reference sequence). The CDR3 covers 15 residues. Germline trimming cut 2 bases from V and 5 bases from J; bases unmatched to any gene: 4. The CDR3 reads CASSLSGGTDNEQFF. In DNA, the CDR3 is TGTGCCAGCAGCTTAAGCGGGGGGACGGACAATGAGCAGTTCTTC.

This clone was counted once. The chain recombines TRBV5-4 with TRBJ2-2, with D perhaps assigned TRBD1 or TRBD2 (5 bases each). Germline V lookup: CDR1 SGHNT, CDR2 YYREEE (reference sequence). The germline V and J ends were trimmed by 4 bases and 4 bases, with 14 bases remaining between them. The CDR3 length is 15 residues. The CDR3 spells CASSPGGLTTGELFF. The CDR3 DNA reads TGTGCCAGCAGCCCTGGGGGTCTCACCACCGGGGAGCTGTTTTTT.

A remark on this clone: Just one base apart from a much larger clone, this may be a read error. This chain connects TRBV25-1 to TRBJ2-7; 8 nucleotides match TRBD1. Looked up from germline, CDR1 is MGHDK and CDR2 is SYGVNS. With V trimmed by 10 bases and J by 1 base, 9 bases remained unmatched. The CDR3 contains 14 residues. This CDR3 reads CANGGQGRSYEQYF. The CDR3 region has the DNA TGTGCCAACGGCGGACAGGGTCGATCCTACGAGCAGTACTTC.

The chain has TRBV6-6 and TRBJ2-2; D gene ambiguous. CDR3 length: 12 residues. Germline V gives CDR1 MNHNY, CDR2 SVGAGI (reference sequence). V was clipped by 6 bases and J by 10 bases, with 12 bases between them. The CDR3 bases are TGTGCCAGCAGAGGAAACTCGGAGGAGCTGTTTTTT. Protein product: CASRGNSEELFF.

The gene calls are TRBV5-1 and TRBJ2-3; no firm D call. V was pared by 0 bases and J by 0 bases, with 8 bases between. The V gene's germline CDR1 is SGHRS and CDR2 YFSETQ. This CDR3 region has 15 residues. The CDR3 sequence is CASSLALQSTDTQYF. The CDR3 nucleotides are TGCGCCAGCAGCTTGGCCCTACAGAGCACAGATACGCAGTATTTT. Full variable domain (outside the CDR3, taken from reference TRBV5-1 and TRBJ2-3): KAGVTQTPRYLIKTRGQQVTLSCSPISGHRSVSWYQQTPGQGLQFLFEYFSETQRNKGNFPGRFSGRQFSNSRSEMNVSTLELGDSALYLCASSLALQSTDTQYFGPGTRLTVL.

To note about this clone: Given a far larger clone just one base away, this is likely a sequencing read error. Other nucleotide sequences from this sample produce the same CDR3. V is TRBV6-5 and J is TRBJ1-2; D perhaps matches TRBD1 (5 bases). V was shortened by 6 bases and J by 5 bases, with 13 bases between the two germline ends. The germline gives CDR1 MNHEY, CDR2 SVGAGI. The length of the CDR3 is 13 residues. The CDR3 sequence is CASSPGQDYGYTF. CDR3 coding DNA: TGTGCCAGCAGCCCGGGGCAGGATTATGGCTACACCTTC.

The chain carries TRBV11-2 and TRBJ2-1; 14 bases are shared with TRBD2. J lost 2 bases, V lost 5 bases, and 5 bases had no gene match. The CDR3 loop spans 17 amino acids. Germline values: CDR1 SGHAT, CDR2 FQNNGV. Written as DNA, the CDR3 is TGTGCCAGCAGCACCCGACTAGCGGGAGGGACCTACAATGAGCAGTTCTTC. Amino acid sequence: CASSTRLAGGTYNEQFF.

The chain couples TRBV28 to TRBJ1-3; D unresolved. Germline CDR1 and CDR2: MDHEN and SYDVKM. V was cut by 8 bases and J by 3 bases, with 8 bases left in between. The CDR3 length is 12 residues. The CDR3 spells CASGINGNTIYF. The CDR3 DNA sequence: TGTGCCAGCGGGATTAATGGAAACACCATATATTTT. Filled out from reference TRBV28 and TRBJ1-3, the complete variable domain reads DVKVTQSSRYLVKRTGEKVFLECVQDMDHENMFWYRQDPGLGLRLIYFSYDVKMKEKGDIPEGYSVSREKKERFSLILESASTNQTSMYLCASGINGNTIYFGEGSWLTVV.

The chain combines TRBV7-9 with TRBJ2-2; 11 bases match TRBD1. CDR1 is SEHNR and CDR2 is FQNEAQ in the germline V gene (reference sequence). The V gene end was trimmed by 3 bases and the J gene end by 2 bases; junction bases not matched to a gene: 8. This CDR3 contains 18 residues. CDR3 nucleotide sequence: TGTGCCAGCAGCTTGAGGCGAGGGACAGGGGGTAACACCGGGGAGCTGTTTTTT. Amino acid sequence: CASSLRRGTGGNTGELFF.

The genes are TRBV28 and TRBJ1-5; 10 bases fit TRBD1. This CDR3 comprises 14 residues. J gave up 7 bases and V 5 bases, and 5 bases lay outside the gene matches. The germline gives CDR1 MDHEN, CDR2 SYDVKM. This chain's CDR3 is CASSGTGESQPQHF. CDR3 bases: TGTGCCAGCAGTGGGACAGGGGAGAGCCAGCCCCAGCATTTT.

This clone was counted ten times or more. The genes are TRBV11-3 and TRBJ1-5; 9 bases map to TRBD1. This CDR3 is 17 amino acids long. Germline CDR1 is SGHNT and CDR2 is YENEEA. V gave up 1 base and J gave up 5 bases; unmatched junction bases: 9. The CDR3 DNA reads TGTGCCAGCAGCTTAGCCCGGACAGGGGAGGAGGATCAGCCCCAGCATTTT. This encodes CASSLARTGEEDQPQHF.

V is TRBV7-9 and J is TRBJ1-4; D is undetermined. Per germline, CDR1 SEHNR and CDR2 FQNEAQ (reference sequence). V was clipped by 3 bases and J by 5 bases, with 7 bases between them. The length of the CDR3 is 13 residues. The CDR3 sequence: CASSFLGNEKLFF. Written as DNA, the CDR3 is TGTGCCAGCAGCTTTTTGGGGAATGAAAAACTGTTTTTT.

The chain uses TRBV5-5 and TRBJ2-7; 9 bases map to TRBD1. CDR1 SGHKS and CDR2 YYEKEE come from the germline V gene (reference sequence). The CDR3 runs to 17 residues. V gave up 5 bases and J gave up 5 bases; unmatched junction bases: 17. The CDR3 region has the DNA TGTGCCAGCAGGCGTGTTCCGGGACAGGGATTTTGGGACGAGCAGTACTTC. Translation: CASRRVPGQGFWDEQYF.

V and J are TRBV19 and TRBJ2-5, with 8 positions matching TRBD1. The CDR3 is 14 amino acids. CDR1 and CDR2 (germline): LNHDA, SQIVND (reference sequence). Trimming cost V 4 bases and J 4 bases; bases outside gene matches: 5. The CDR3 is CASSRQGAPETQYF. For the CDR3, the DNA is TGTGCCAGTAGTAGGCAGGGGGCTCCAGAGACCCAGTACTTC.

This chain's CDR3 is CASSHGLAGGNTGELFF. CDR3 DNA: TGTGCCAGCAGCCATGGACTAGCGGGAGGTAACACCGGGGAGCTGTTTTTT. The rearrangement joins TRBV11-3 to TRBJ2-2, with 14 bases identical to TRBD2. From germline, CDR1 is SGHNT and CDR2 YENEEA. The V segment lost 5 bases and the J segment 2 bases; nucleotides outside the gene matches: 4. The CDR3 loop spans 17 amino acids.

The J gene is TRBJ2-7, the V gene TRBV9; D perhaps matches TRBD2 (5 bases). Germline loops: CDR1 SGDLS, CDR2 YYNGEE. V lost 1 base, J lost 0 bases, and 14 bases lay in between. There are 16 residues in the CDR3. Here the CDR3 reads CASSVSSPAHSYEQYF. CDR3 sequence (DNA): TGTGCCAGCAGCGTATCTAGCCCGGCCCACTCCTACGAGCAGTACTTC.

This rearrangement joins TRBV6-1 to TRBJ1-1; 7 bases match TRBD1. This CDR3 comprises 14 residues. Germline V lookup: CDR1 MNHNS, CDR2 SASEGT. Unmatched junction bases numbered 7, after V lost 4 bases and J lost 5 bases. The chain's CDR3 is CASSAYTGDTEAFF. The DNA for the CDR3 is TGTGCCAGCAGTGCGTACACAGGGGATACTGAAGCTTTCTTT.